This is a list of T cell receptor beta chains from one sample in a study of T-cell reconstitution after alpha-beta-depleted transplantation in children. TCRdb reanalysed the PCR reads using MiXCR and keeps one entry per CDR3 protein. The data show about 440,000 distinct CDR3 sequences, with roughly two fifths seen just once and 25% to 30% held by the top ten. The material sequenced was PBMCs, taken before TCRalphabeta/CD19-depleted stem cell transplant. These receptors all come from a girl aged 2 to 10 with aplastic anemia, due to receive a stem cell transplant. The CDR3 runs from the conserved cysteine through the conserved F or W. A D gene is named only where the DNA matches it firmly. Rows give clone size only sometimes, using once, few, many, or a class for an expanded clone.

D gene | J gene | V gene | clone size | CDR3 protein | CDR3 DNA
- | TRBJ2-7 | TRBV6-1 | many | CASTNRDLNEQYF | TGTGCCAGCACGAACAGGGATCTAAACGAGCAGTACTTC
- | TRBJ2-1 | TRBV20-1 | - | CSAGDVRVEYNEQFF | TGCAGTGCTGGGGACGTTAGGGTGGAGTACAATGAGCAGTTCTTC
- | TRBJ2-7 | TRBV7-9 | few | CASGLGAHEQYF | TGTGCCAGCGGTCTGGGGGCACACGAGCAGTACTTC
TRBD1 | TRBJ2-7 | TRBV28 | - | CASRIGTGNAYEQYF | TGTGCCAGCAGAATCGGGACAGGGAATGCCTACGAGCAGTACTTC
- | TRBJ1-1 | TRBV20-1 | once | CSALSDSASEAFF | TGCAGTGCTCTCTCCGACAGCGCCAGTGAAGCTTTCTTT
TRBD1 | TRBJ2-7 | TRBV28 | many | CASSPDRVVDEQYF | TGTGCCAGCAGTCCGGACAGGGTGGTTGACGAGCAGTACTTC
TRBD2 | TRBJ2-3 | TRBV5-6 | many | CASSAPERETIDTQYF | TGTGCCAGCAGCGCCCCGGAGCGGGAGACAATAGATACGCAGTATTTT
- | TRBJ2-7 | TRBV7-2 | many | CASSYEISYEQYF | TGTGCCAGCAGCTACGAAATCAGCTACGAGCAGTACTTC
- | TRBJ2-2 | TRBV6-6 | - | CATKRDPGELFF | TGTGCCACCAAACGGGACCCCGGGGAGCTGTTTTTT
TRBD2 | TRBJ2-7 | TRBV7-9 | - | CASAPPGAGYEQYF | TGTGCCAGCGCTCCCCCCGGAGCGGGGTACGAGCAGTACTTC
- | TRBJ1-1 | TRBV20-1 | - | CSARGTEGEEGTEAFF | TGCAGTGCTAGAGGGACTGAGGGGGAAGAAGGAACTGAAGCTTTCTTT
TRBD1 | TRBJ2-1 | TRBV20-1 | few | CSAGDRGSHNEQFF | TGCAGTGCCGGGGACAGGGGGAGTCACAATGAGCAGTTCTTC
- | TRBJ1-5 | TRBV20-1 | - | CSARIGSGNQPQHF | TGCAGTGCTAGGATAGGGTCGGGCAATCAGCCCCAGCATTTT
TRBD1 | TRBJ1-1 | TRBV5-1 | many | CASSLTGGLNTEAFF | TGTGCCAGCAGCTTGACAGGGGGCTTGAACACTGAAGCTTTCTTT
- | TRBJ1-1 | TRBV12-3/TRBV12-4 | many | CASSLMGSRQSDTEAFF | TGTGCCAGCAGTTTAATGGGCAGTAGACAATCGGACACTGAAGCTTTCTTT
- | TRBJ1-4 | TRBV7-2 | few | CASSPGIGQLDEKLFF | TGTGCCAGCAGCCCCGGTATAGGACAGCTGGATGAAAAACTGTTTTTT
- | TRBJ1-1 | TRBV5-1 | - | CASSPHLLVMNTEAFF | TGCGCCAGCAGCCCACACCTCCTAGTCATGAACACTGAAGCTTTCTTT
- | TRBJ1-4 | TRBV12-3/TRBV12-4 | many | CASSLAAGAEKLFF | TGTGCCAGCAGTTTAGCGGCAGGGGCGGAGAAACTGTTTTTT
TRBD1 | TRBJ1-5 | TRBV7-9 | - | CASSFDGQAVQPQHF | TGTGCCAGCAGCTTTGACGGACAGGCCGTTCAGCCCCAGCATTTT
TRBD2 | TRBJ2-3 | TRBV20-1 | few | CSARSSRTSGRATDTQYF | TGCAGTGCTCGAAGCTCCCGGACTAGCGGGAGGGCCACAGATACGCAGTATTTT
- | TRBJ2-1 | TRBV20-1 | - | CSATGESSYNEQFF | TGCAGTGCAACGGGGGAGAGCTCCTACAATGAGCAGTTCTTC
TRBD1 | TRBJ2-7 | TRBV6-5 | few | CASSYWQGAGEQYF | TGTGCCAGCAGTTACTGGCAGGGGGCTGGAGAGCAGTACTTC
- | TRBJ1-2 | TRBV11-1 | - | CASSLDRDGNYGYTF | TGTGCCAGCAGCTTAGACAGGGATGGGAACTATGGCTACACCTTC
- | TRBJ2-1 | TRBV6-1 | - | CASRRGNYNEQFF | TGTGCCAGTCGAAGGGGTAATTACAATGAGCAGTTCTTC
- | TRBJ1-5 | TRBV5-6 | - | CASSSLDSRNQPQHF | TGTGCCAGCAGCTCCTTGGACAGCCGCAATCAGCCCCAGCATTTT
TRBD2 | TRBJ2-7 | TRBV7-8 | - | CASSRLTGTSGTYYEQYF | TGTGCCAGCAGTCGCCTAACCGGGACTAGCGGGACCTACTACGAGCAGTACTTC
TRBD1 | TRBJ1-3 | TRBV20-1 | few | CSAVQGVLSGNTIYF | TGCAGTGCTGTACAGGGGGTCCTCTCTGGAAACACCATATATTTT
- | TRBJ2-2 | TRBV4-2 | - | CASSQGTTASNTGELFF | TGTGCCAGCAGCCAAGGGACGACAGCGTCGAACACCGGGGAGCTGTTTTTT